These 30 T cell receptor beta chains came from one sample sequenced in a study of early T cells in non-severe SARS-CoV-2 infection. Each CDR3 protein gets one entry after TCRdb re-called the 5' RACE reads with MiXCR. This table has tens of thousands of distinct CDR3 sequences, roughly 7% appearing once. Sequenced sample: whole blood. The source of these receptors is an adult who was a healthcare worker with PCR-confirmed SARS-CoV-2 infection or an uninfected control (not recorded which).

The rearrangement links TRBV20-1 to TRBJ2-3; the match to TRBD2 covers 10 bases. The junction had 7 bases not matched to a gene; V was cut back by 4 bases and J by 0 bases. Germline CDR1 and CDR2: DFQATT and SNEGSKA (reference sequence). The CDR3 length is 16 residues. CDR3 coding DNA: TGCAGTGCTATCGGACTAGCGGTGACTAGCACAGATACGCAGTATTTT. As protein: CSAIGLAVTSTDTQYF.

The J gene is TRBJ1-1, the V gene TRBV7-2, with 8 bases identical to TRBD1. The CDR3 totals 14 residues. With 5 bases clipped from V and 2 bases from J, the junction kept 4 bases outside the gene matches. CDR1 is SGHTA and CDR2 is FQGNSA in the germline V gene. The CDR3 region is CASSETGVNTEAFF. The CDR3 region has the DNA TGTGCCAGCAGCGAGACAGGGGTCAACACTGAAGCTTTCTTT.

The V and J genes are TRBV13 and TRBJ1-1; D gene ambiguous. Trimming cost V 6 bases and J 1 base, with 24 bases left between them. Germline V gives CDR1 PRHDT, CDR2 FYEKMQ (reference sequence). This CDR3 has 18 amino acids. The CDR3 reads CASSRSDQDLLGNTEAFF. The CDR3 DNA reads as TGTGCCAGCAGTCGTTCCGACCAGGACCTTTTGGGGAACACTGAAGCTTTCTTT.

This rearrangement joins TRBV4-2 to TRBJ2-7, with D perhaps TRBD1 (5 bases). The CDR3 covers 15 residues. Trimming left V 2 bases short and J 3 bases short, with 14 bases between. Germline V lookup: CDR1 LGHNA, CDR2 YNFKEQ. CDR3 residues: CASSQQGFKDYEQYF. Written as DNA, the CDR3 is TGTGCCAGCAGCCAACAGGGTTTTAAGGACTACGAGCAGTACTTC.

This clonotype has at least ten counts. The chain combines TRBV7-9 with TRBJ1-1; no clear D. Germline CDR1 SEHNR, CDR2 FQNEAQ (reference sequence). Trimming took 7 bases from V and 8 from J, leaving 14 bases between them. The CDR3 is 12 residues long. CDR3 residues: CASTEMLGEAFF. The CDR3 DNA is TGTGCCAGCACCGAAATGCTAGGCGAAGCTTTCTTT.

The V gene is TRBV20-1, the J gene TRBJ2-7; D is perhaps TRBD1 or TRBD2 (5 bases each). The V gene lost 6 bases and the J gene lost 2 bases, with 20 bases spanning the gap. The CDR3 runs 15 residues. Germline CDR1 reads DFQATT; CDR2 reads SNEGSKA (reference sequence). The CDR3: CSASRGTLPTYEQYF. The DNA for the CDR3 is TGCAGTGCAAGCCGTGGGACGCTTCCCACCTACGAGCAGTACTTC.

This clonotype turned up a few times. The CDR3 DNA follows: TGTGCCAGCAGACCCGGCGGAGGGCCCAATCAGCCCCAGCATTTT. This encodes CASRPGGGPNQPQHF. The V call is TRBV7-2, the J call TRBJ1-5; no reliable D call. CDR3 length equals 15 residues. Germline loops: CDR1 SGHTA, CDR2 FQGNSA. V was clipped by 6 bases and J by 3 bases, with 15 bases between them.

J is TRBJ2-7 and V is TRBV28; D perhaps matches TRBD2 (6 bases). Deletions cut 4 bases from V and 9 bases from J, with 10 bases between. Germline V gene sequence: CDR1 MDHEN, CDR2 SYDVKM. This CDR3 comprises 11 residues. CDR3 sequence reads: CASSSHSGQYF. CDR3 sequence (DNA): TGTGCCAGCAGTTCCCATAGCGGGCAGTACTTC.

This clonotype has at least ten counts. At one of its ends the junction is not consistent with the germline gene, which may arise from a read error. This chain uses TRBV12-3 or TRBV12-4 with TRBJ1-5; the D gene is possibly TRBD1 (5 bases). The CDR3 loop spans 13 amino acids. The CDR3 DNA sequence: TGTGTCAGCAGTTTTGGGGCGAGTCAGCCCCAGCATTTT. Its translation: CVSSFGASQPQHF.

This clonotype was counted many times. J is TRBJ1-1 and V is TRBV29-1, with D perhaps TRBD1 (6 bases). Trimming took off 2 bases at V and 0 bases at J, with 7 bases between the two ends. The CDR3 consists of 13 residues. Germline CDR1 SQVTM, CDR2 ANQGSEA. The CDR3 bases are TGCAGCGTTGAAAGGGGGATGAACACTGAAGCTTTCTTT. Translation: CSVERGMNTEAFF.

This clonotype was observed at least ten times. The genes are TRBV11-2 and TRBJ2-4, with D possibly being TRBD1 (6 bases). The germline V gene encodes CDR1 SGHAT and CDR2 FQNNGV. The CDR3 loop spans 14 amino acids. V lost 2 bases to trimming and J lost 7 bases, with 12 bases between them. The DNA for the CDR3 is TGTGCCAGCAGCTTAACAGGGTGGTCGAACATTCAGTACTTC. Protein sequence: CASSLTGWSNIQYF.

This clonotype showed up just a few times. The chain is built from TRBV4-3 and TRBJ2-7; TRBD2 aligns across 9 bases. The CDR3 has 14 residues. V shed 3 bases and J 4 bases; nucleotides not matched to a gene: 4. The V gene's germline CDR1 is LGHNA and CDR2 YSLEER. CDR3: CASSHSSGAYEQYF. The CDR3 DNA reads TGCGCCAGCAGCCACTCTAGCGGGGCATACGAGCAGTACTTC.

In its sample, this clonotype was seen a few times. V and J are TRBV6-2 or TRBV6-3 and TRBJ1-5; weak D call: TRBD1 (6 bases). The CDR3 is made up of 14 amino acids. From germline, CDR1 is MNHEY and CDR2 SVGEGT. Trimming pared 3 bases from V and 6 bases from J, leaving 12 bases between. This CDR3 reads CASSYQGNSQPQHF. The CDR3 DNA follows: TGTGCCAGCAGTTATCAGGGGAATTCTCAGCCCCAGCATTTT.

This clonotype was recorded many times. The CDR3 spells CSARAGGGGGNQPQHF. The CDR3 DNA sequence: TGCAGTGCTAGGGCAGGTGGAGGGGGCGGTAATCAGCCCCAGCATTTT. The chain is built from TRBV20-1 and TRBJ1-5; 7 bases agree with TRBD1. This CDR3 contains 16 residues. Per the germline V gene, CDR1 is DFQATT and CDR2 is SNEGSKA (reference sequence). V gave up 3 bases and J gave up 4 bases; unmatched junction bases: 12.

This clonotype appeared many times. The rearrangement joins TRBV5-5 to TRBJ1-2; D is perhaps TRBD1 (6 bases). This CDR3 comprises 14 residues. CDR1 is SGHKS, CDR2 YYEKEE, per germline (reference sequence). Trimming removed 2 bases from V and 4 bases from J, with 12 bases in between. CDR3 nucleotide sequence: TGTGCCAGCAGCTTTTGGACAGTCGCCTATGGCTACACCTTC. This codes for CASSFWTVAYGYTF.

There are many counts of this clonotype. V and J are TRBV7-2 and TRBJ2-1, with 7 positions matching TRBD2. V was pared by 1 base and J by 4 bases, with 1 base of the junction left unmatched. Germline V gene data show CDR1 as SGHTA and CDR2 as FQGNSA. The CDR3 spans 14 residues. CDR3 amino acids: CASSLVGGYNEQFF. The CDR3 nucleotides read TGTGCCAGCAGCTTAGTGGGGGGGTACAATGAGCAGTTCTTC.

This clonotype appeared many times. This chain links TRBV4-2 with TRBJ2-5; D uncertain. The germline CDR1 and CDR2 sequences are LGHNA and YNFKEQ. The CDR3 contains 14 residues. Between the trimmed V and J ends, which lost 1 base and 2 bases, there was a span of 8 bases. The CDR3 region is CASSQGNFQETQYF. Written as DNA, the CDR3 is TGTGCCAGCAGCCAAGGAAACTTTCAAGAGACCCAGTACTTC.

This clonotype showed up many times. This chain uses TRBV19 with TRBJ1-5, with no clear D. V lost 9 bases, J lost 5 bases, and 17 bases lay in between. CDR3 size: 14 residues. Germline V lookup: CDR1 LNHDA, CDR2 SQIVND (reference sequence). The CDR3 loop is CASTPLGSYQPQHF. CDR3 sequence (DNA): TGTGCCAGCACCCCTCTCGGCTCTTATCAGCCCCAGCATTTT.

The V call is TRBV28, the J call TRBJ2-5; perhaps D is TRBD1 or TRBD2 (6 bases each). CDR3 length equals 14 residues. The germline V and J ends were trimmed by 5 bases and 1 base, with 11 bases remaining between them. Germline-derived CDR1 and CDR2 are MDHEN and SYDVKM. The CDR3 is CASSDRTIQETQYF. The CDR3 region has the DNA TGTGCCAGCAGTGACAGGACTATCCAAGAGACCCAGTACTTC.

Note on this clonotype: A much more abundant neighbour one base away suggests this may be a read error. The CDR3 nucleotides are TGTGTCAGCTCACCACCGAGTCCTAGCGGGGGGTCGGATACGCAGTATTTT. It yields the protein CVSSPPSPSGGSDTQYF. The chain employs TRBV18 and TRBJ2-3, with 11 bases lining up with TRBD2. The length of the CDR3 is 17 residues. Germline CDR1 and CDR2: KGHSH and LQKENI.

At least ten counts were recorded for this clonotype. The CDR3 spells CASSYSGVYNEQFF. The CDR3 DNA reads TGTGCCAGCAGTTACTCGGGGGTCTACAATGAGCAGTTCTTC. V usage is TRBV6-2 or TRBV6-3 and J usage is TRBJ2-1; D assignment may be TRBD1 or TRBD2 (5 bases each). Germline CDR1 MNHEY, CDR2 SVGEGT. This CDR3 spans 14 amino acids. Trimming took 0 bases from V and 3 from J, leaving 6 bases between them.

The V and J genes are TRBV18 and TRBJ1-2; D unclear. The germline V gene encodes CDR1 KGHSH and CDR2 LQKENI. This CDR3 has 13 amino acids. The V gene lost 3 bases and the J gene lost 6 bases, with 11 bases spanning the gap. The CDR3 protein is CASSPGQLDGYTF. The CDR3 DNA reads TGTGCCAGCTCACCTGGCCAGCTAGATGGCTACACCTTC.

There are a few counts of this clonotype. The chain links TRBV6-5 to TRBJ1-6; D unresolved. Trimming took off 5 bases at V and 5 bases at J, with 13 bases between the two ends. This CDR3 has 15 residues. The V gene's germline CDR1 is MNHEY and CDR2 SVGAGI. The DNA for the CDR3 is TGTGCCAGCAGTGAAGTGGGGATGGATAATTCACCCCTCCACTTT. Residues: CASSEVGMDNSPLHF.

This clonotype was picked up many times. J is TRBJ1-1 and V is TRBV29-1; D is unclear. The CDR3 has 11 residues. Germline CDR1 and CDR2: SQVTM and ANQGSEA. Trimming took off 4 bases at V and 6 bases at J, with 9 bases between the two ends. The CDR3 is CSVGWFPEAFF. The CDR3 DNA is TGCAGCGTTGGGTGGTTCCCTGAAGCTTTCTTT. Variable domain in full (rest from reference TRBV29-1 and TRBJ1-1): SAVISQKPSRDICQRGTSLTIQCQVDSQVTMMFWYRQQPGQSLTLIATANQGSEATYESGFVIDKFPISRPNLTFSTLTVSNMSPEDSSIYLCSVGWFPEAFFGQGTRLTVV.

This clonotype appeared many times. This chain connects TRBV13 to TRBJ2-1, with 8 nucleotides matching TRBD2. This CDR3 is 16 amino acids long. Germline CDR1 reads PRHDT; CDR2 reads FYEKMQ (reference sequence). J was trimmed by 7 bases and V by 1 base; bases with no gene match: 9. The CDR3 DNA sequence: TGTGCCAGCAGCTTAGAATCCAGCGGGGGCGCGAATGAGCAGTTCTTC. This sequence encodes CASSLESSGGANEQFF.

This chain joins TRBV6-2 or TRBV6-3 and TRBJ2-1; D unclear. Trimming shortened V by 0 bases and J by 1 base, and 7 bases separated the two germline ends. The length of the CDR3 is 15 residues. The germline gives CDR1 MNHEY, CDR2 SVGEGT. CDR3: CASSYSQPSYNEQFF. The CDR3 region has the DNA TGTGCCAGCAGTTACTCTCAGCCATCCTACAATGAGCAGTTCTTC.

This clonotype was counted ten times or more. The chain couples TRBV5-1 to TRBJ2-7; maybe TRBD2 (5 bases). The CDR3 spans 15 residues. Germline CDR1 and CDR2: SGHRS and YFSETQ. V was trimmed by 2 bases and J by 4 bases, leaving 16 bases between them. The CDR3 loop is CASSLGGGDSYEQYF. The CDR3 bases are TGCGCCAGCAGCTTAGGAGGAGGAGATAGTTACGAGCAGTACTTC.

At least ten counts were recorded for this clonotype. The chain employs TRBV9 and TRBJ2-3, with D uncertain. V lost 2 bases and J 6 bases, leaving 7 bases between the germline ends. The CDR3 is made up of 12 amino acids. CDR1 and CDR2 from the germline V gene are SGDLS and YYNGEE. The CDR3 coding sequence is TGTGCCAGCAGCGTTGAGGCGGATACGCAGTATTTT. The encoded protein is CASSVEADTQYF.

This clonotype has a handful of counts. For the CDR3, the DNA is TGCAGTCCCCTCCTCCCGGTACTGGATGGCAAAGAGACCCAGTACTTC. This sequence encodes CSPLLPVLDGKETQYF. The V call is TRBV20-1, the J call TRBJ2-5; D is unclear. The CDR3 consists of 16 residues. Germline lookup yields CDR1 DFQATT and CDR2 SNEGSKA (reference sequence). Trimming cost V 8 bases and J 3 bases, with 25 bases left between them.

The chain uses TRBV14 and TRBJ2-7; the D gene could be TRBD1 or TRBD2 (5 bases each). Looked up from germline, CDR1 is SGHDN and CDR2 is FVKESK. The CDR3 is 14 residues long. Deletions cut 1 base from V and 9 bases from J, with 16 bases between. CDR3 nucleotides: TGTGCCAGCAGCCAAGGGATGGGACGAGTAAGGCAGTACTTC. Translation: CASSQGMGRVRQYF.